The 24 T cell receptor beta chains in this list originate from one sample, sequenced in a study of graft-versus-host responses after intestinal transplantation. Generated by immunoSEQ multiplex PCR, the TCRdb table keeps only in-frame clones and is missing some. The sample holds 70,000 to 95,000 clones, approximately 92% seen once. Their specific antigens are unknown. Material: unstimulated CD8+ T cells sorted from spleen or lymph node cells, obtained before transplant. These receptors all come from a human donor who was the organ donor for an intestinal transplant.

The gene calls are TRBV2 and TRBJ1-1; D gene uncertain. V lost 4 bases to trimming and J lost 6 bases, with 9 bases between them. Germline loops: CDR1 SNHLY, CDR2 FYNNEI. This CDR3 comprises 12 residues. The CDR3: CASSGGGPEAFF. The CDR3 region has the DNA TGTGCCAGCAGTGGCGGTGGCCCTGAAGCTTTCTTT.

The CDR3 sequence: CASSDLARNDNEQFF. CDR3 DNA sequence: TGTGCCAGTAGCGACCTAGCGCGCAACGACAATGAGCAGTTCTTC. The chain combines TRBV19 with TRBJ2-1; weak D call: TRBD2 (6 bases). CDR3 length: 15 residues. V gave up 6 bases and J gave up 5 bases, with 17 bases separating them. Germline V gene sequence: CDR1 LNHDA, CDR2 SQIVND (reference sequence).

This chain links TRBV18 with TRBJ2-7; 8 bases agree with TRBD2. Germline V lookup: CDR1 KGHSH, CDR2 LQKENI. V lost 2 bases to trimming and J lost 0 bases; unmatched junction nucleotides: 6. The CDR3 extends over 16 amino acids. The CDR3 spells CASSPAVAGISYEQYF. In DNA form, the CDR3 reads TGTGCCAGCTCACCAGCGGTAGCGGGAATCTCCTACGAGCAGTACTTC.

The chain recombines TRBV7-8 with TRBJ2-1; maybe TRBD2 (6 bases). From germline, CDR1 is SGHVS and CDR2 FQNEAQ. The CDR3 has 15 residues. Trimming removed 3 bases at V and 8 bases at J, with 17 bases between. The CDR3 is CASSFLVAGLHEQFF. In DNA form, the CDR3 reads TGTGCCAGCAGCTTCCTAGTGGCGGGATTGCATGAGCAGTTCTTC.

This sequence joins TRBV7-9 and TRBJ2-3; TRBD2 matches 13 bases. The CDR3 length is 15 residues. Trimming took 1 base from V and 5 from J; bases not matched to a gene: 0. Germline CDR1 and CDR2: SEHNR and FQNEAQ (reference sequence). The CDR3 sequence is CASSLGTSGGDTQYF. In DNA form, the CDR3 reads TGTGCCAGCAGCTTAGGGACTAGCGGGGGAGATACGCAGTATTTT.

V is TRBV6-5 and J is TRBJ2-3; D might be TRBD1 (5 bases). The CDR3 has 13 residues. The germline CDR1 and CDR2 sequences are MNHEY and SVGAGI. Trimming left V 6 bases short and J 5 bases short, with 12 bases between. Here the CDR3 reads CASSSQVRDTQYF. As DNA, the CDR3 is TGTGCCAGCAGCTCACAGGTCCGAGATACGCAGTATTTT.

The chain has TRBV5-4 and TRBJ2-5; 7 nucleotides match TRBD2. This CDR3 is 14 amino acids long. Germline CDR1 and CDR2: SGHNT and YYREEE (reference sequence). J was trimmed by 5 bases and V by 0 bases; bases with no gene match: 4. CDR3 coding DNA: TGTGCCAGCAGCTTGGGACTAGCATACGAGACCCAGTACTTC. It translates to CASSLGLAYETQYF.

CDR3 DNA sequence: TGTGCCAGCAGCACAGAATCTCTAGCGGAGAGGCGAGAGACCCAGTACTTC. Translating gives CASSTESLAERRETQYF. The rearrangement joins TRBV7-9 to TRBJ2-5, with 7 bases that match TRBD2. Germline trimming cut 5 bases from V and 4 bases from J; bases unmatched to any gene: 16. CDR3 length equals 17 residues. The V gene's germline CDR1 is SEHNR and CDR2 FQNEAQ (reference sequence).

CDR3 residues: CAWSHGTGRDEQYF. The CDR3 bases are TGTGCCTGGAGCCACGGGACAGGGAGAGACGAGCAGTACTTC. V usage is TRBV30 and J usage is TRBJ2-7, with 9 bases aligning to TRBD1. Losses at the gene ends were 3 bases for V and 5 bases for J; bases not matched to a gene: 8. The CDR3 runs 14 residues. Germline values: CDR1 GTSNPN, CDR2 SVGIG (reference sequence). Supplemented by reference TRBV30 and TRBJ2-7, the full variable domain reads SQTIHQWPATLVQPVGSPLSLECTVEGTSNPNLYWYRQAAGRGLQLLFYSVGIGQISSEVPQNLSASRPQDRQFILSSKKLLLSDSGFYLCAWSHGTGRDEQYFGPGTRLTVT.

The chain recombines TRBV4-1 with TRBJ2-7; maybe TRBD2 (6 bases). V was pared by 2 bases and J by 4 bases, with 12 bases between. The CDR3 is 14 residues long. Germline V gene lookup returns CDR1 MGHRA and CDR2 YSYEKL. CDR3 DNA sequence: TGCGCCAGCAGCCAAACGACGGCGGGGTACGAGCAGTACTTC. It encodes CASSQTTAGYEQYF.

This chain connects TRBV12-5 to TRBJ2-4; perhaps TRBD1 as D (6 bases). Germline V CDR1 and CDR2: LGHNT, FRNRAP. The CDR3 consists of 15 residues. Trimming removed 5 bases from V and 8 bases from J, with 19 bases in between. CDR3 sequence: CASGPNQGMGDIQYF. The CDR3 nucleotides are TGTGCTAGTGGTCCCAATCAGGGGATGGGAGACATTCAGTACTTC.

This clone was recorded a few times. This chain connects TRBV28 to TRBJ2-6; TRBD2 is a possible D gene (7 bases). The germline V and J ends were trimmed by 6 bases and 2 bases, with 17 bases remaining between them. Germline V lookup: CDR1 MDHEN, CDR2 SYDVKM. CDR3 length: 17 residues. DNA for the CDR3: TGTGCCAGCAGCCCCATGAGGGGGGGCCCTGGGGCCAACGTCCTGACTTTC. It encodes CASSPMRGGPGANVLTF.

The rearrangement uses TRBV2 and TRBJ1-1, with D uncertain. Germline-derived CDR1 and CDR2 are SNHLY and FYNNEI. Deletions cut 5 bases from V and 1 base from J, with 5 bases between. This CDR3 comprises 12 residues. The CDR3: CASSSGNTEAFF. The CDR3 nucleotides read TGTGCCAGCAGTTCAGGGAACACTGAAGCTTTCTTT.

V gene TRBV5-6 combines with J gene TRBJ2-1; TRBD2 agrees at 10 bases. J gave up 4 bases and V 5 bases, and 9 bases lay outside the gene matches. The CDR3 consists of 16 residues. Germline CDR1 SGHDT, CDR2 YYEEEE. The CDR3 coding sequence is TGTGCCAGCAGTGGCGGGCGACTAGCGGGTTACAATGAGCAGTTCTTC. The encoded protein is CASSGGRLAGYNEQFF.

The chain carries TRBV30 and TRBJ1-2; tentatively, D is TRBD1 (5 bases). From germline, CDR1 is GTSNPN and CDR2 SVGIG (reference sequence). The CDR3 length is 16 residues. V lost 2 bases and J lost 4, with 20 bases in between. The chain's CDR3 is CAWSRQGIDSSYGYTF. The CDR3 coding sequence is TGTGCCTGGAGTCGGCAGGGCATAGATAGTAGCTATGGCTACACCTTC.

The chain combines TRBV25-1 with TRBJ2-5; D might be TRBD1 (6 bases). Near its end, the DNA agrees better with TRBJ2-7, so the J call may be wrong. The CDR3 spans 15 residues. Germline V lookup: CDR1 MGHDK, CDR2 SYGVNS. Written as DNA, the CDR3 is TGTGCCAGCAGTGCCTCCAGGGGTTCAGTGGGCGAGCAGTACTTC. Its protein is CASSASRGSVGEQYF.

This chain uses TRBV4-1 with TRBJ1-6; TRBD1 matches 7 bases. This CDR3 region has 16 residues. The V gene's germline CDR1 is MGHRA and CDR2 YSYEKL. Losses at the gene ends were 0 bases for V and 13 bases for J; bases not matched to a gene: 12. CDR3 DNA: TGCGCCAGCAGCCAAGATCCAGGGACAGACATACCGCCCCTCCACTTT. This translates into CASSQDPGTDIPPLHF.

This clone was counted once. V usage is TRBV6-7 and J usage is TRBJ2-7, with D hard to call. TRBV6-7 counts as an open reading frame of uncertain function. V lost 8 bases to trimming and J lost 2 bases, with 19 bases between them. The CDR3 is 15 amino acids. Here the CDR3 reads CASPTESSVTYEQYF. DNA for the CDR3: TGTGCCAGCCCAACGGAGTCCAGTGTCACCTACGAGCAGTACTTC.

The chain links TRBV11-3 to TRBJ2-7; the D gene is possibly TRBD1 (5 bases). Germline V gives CDR1 SGHNT, CDR2 YENEEA. This CDR3 is built from 14 residues. Deletions cut 4 bases from V and 2 bases from J, with 12 bases between. Written as DNA, the CDR3 is TGTGCCAGCAGCTCGAGGACATTCCCCTACGAGCAGTACTTC. Translating gives CASSSRTFPYEQYF.

The J gene is TRBJ1-2, the V gene TRBV5-6, with 10 nucleotides matching TRBD1. The CDR3 consists of 13 residues. V lost 4 bases and J lost 6; bases outside the gene matches: 3. Looked up from germline, CDR1 is SGHDT and CDR2 is YYEEEE. CDR3 sequence reads: CASSGTGDNGYTF. CDR3 nucleotide sequence: TGTGCCAGCAGCGGGACAGGGGACAATGGCTACACCTTC.

This rearrangement joins TRBV2 to TRBJ2-1, with unresolved D. Germline assignment: CDR1 SNHLY and CDR2 FYNNEI. With 6 bases removed from V and 1 base from J, the gap between germline ends came to 16 bases. CDR3 size: 16 residues. The CDR3 DNA reads as TGTGCCAGCAGGAAAACGAGGAACAAATCCTACAATGAGCAGTTCTTC. Translating it yields CASRKTRNKSYNEQFF.

The gene calls are TRBV11-2 and TRBJ2-5, with TRBD2 matching 7 bases. The germline CDR1 and CDR2 sequences are SGHAT and FQNNGV. The CDR3 is 19 amino acids. Losses at the gene ends were 4 bases for V and 2 bases for J; bases not matched to a gene: 19. CDR3 sequence reads: CASSSRPGLLAGWQETQYF. For the CDR3, the DNA is TGTGCCAGCAGCTCCAGGCCGGGACTACTCGCGGGGTGGCAAGAGACCCAGTACTTC.

The chain is built from TRBV28 and TRBJ2-7, with 8 bases identical to TRBD1. Trimming at V came to 7 bases and at J to 4 bases, leaving 9 bases not matched to a gene. CDR3 length: 14 amino acids. Germline CDR1 reads MDHEN; CDR2 reads SYDVKM. DNA of the CDR3: TGTGCCAGCACGGTTGGACAGGGTTGGTACGAGCAGTACTTC. This translates into CASTVGQGWYEQYF. The full variable domain, its missing parts supplied by reference TRBV28 and TRBJ2-7, is DVKVTQSSRYLVKRTGEKVFLECVQDMDHENMFWYRQDPGLGLRLIYFSYDVKMKEKGDIPEGYSVSREKKERFSLILESASTNQTSMYLCASTVGQGWYEQYFGPGTRLTVT.

This rearrangement joins TRBV7-9 to TRBJ1-1; 8 positions match TRBD1. The CDR3 contains 18 residues. Per germline, CDR1 SEHNR and CDR2 FQNEAQ (reference sequence). The trim removed 5 bases at V and 5 bases at J, leaving 19 bases unmatched. CDR3 sequence reads: CASSPPPGQALWGTEAFF. The CDR3 region has the DNA TGTGCCAGCAGCCCTCCCCCGGGACAGGCGTTATGGGGGACTGAAGCTTTCTTT.